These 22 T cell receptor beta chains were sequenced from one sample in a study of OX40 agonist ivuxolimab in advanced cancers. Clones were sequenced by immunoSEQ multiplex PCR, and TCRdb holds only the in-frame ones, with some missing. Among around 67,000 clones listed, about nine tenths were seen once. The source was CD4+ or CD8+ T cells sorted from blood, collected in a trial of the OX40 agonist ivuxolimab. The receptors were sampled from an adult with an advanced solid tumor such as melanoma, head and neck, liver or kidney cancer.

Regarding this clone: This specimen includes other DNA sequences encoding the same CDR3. The CDR3 is CASSLGQSTDTQYF. The CDR3 DNA reads as TGCGCCAGCAGCTTGGGGCAGTCCACAGATACGCAGTATTTT. The chain carries TRBV5-1 and TRBJ2-3; D remains ambiguous. This CDR3 has 14 residues. V lost 0 bases and J lost 2, with 7 bases in between. From germline, CDR1 is SGHRS and CDR2 YFSETQ.

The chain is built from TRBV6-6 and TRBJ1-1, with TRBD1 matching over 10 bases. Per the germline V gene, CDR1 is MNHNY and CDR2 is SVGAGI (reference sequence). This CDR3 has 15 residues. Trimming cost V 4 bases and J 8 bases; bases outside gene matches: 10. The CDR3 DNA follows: TGTGCCAGCAGTTCGGGACAGGGGACGCCCTGGGAAGCTTTCTTT. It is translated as CASSSGQGTPWEAFF.

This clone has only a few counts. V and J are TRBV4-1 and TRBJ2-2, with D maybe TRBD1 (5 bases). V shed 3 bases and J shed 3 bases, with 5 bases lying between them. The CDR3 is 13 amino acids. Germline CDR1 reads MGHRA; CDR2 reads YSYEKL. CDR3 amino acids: CASSHRDTGELFF. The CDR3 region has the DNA TGCGCCAGCAGCCACAGGGACACCGGGGAGCTGTTTTTT.

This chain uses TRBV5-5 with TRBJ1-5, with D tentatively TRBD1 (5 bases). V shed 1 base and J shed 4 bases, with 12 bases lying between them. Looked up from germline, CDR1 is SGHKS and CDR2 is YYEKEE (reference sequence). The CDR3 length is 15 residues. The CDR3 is CASSLSGTLNQPQHF. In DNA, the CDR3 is TGTGCCAGCAGCTTGTCCGGGACCCTAAATCAGCCCCAGCATTTT.

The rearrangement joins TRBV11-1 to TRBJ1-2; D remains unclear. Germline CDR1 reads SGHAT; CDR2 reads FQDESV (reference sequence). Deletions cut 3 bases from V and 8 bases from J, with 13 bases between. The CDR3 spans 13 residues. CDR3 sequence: CASSLADLSGYTF. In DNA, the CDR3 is TGTGCCAGCAGCTTGGCGGACTTATCGGGCTACACCTTC.

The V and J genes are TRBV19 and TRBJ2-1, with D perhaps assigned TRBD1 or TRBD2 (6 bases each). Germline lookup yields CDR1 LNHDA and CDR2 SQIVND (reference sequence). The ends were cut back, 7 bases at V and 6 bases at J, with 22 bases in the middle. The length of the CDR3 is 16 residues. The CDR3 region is CASTLYTGLGGNEQFF. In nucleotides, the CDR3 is TGTGCCAGTACCCTATATACAGGGTTGGGGGGCAATGAGCAGTTCTTC.

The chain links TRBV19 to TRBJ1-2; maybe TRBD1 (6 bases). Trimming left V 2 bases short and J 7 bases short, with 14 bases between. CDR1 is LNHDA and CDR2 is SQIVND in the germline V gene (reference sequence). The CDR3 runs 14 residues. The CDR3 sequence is CASSIFGQGTGYTF. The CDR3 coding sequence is TGTGCCAGTAGTATATTCGGGCAGGGGACTGGCTACACCTTC.

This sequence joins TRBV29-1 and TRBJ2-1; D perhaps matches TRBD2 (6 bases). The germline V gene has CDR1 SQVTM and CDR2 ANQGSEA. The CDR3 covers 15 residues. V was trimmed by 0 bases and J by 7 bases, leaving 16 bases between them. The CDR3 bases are TGCAGCGTTGAAGATGGAGGACGGGGGAGGAATGAGCAGTTCTTC. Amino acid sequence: CSVEDGGRGRNEQFF.

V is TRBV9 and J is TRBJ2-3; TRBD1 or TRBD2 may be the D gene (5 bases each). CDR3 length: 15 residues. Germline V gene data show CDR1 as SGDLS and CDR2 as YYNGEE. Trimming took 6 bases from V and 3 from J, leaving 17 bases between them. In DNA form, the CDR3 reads TGTGCCAGCACGCTGTGGGACGGAATGACAGATACGCAGTATTTT. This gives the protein CASTLWDGMTDTQYF.

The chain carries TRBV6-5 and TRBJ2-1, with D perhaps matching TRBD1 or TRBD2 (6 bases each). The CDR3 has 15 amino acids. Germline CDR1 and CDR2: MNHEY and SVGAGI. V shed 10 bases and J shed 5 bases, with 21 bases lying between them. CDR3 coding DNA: TGTGCCACCTCTCGGAGGAGGGGGGCAGACAATGAGCAGTTCTTC. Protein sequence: CATSRRRGADNEQFF.

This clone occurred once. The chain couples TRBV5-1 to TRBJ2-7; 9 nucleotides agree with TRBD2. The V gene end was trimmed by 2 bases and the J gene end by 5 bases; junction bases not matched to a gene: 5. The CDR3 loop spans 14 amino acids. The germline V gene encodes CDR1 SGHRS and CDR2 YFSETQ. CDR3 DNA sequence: TGCGCCAGCAGCTTACAGCGGGAGGCGGACGAGCAGTACTTC. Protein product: CASSLQREADEQYF. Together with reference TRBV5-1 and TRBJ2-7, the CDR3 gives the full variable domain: KAGVTQTPRYLIKTRGQQVTLSCSPISGHRSVSWYQQTPGQGLQFLFEYFSETQRNKGNFPGRFSGRQFSNSRSEMNVSTLELGDSALYLCASSLQREADEQYFGPGTRLTVT.

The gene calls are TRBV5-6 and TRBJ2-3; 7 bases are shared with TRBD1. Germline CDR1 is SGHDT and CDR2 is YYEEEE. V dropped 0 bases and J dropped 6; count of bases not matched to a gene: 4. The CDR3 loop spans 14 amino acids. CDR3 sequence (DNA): TGTGCCAGCAGCTTGGGACAGGGCAGGGATACGCAGTATTTT. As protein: CASSLGQGRDTQYF.

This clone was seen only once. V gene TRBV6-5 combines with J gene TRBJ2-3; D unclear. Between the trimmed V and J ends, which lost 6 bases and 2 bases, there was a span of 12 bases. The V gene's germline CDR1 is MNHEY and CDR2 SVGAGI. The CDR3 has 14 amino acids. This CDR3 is CASRSPRNTDTQYF. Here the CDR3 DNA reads TGTGCCAGCAGAAGTCCGCGAAACACAGATACGCAGTATTTT.

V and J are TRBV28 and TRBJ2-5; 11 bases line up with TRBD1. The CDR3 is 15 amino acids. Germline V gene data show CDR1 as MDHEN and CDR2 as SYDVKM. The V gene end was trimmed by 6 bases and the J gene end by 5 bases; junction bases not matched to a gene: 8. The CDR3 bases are TGTGCCAGCAGCCTGGACAGGGGGCAAGTGGAGACCCAGTACTTC. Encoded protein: CASSLDRGQVETQYF.

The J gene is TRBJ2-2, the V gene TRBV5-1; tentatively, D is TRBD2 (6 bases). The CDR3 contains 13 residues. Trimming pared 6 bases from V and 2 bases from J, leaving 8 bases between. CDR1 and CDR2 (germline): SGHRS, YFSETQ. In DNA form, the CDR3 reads TGCGCCAGCAACGCGGGAAACACCGGGGAGCTGTTTTTT. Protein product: CASNAGNTGELFF.

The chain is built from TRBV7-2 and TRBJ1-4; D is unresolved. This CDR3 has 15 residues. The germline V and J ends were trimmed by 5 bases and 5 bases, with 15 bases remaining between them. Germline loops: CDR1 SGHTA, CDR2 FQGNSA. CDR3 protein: CASSLQGSENEKLFF. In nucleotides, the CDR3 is TGTGCCAGCAGCCTCCAAGGGTCCGAAAATGAAAAACTGTTTTTT.

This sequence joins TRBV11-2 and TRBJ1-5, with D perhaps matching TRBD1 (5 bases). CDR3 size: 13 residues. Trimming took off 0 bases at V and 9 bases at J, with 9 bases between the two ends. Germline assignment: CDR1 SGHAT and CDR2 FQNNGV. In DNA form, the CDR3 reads TGTGCCAGCAGCTTAGATCCAGGGTCGCCCCAGCATTTT. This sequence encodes CASSLDPGSPQHF.

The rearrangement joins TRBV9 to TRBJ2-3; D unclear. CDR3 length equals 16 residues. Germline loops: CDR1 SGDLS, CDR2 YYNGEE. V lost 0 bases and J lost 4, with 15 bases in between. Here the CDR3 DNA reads TGTGCCAGCAGCGTAGGTAGCATCTCCCACGCAGATACGCAGTATTTT. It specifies CASSVGSISHADTQYF.

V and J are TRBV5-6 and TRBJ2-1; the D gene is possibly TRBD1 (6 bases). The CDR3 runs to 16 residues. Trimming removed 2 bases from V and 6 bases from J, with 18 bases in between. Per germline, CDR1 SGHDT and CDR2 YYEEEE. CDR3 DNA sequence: TGTGCCAGCAGCTTCCGCACAGGGATGGGGCTCAATGAGCAGTTCTTC. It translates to CASSFRTGMGLNEQFF. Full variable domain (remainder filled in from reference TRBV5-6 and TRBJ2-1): DAGVTQSPTHLIKTRGQQVTLRCSPKSGHDTVSWYQQALGQGPQFIFQYYEEEERQRGNFPDRFSGHQFPNYSSELNVNALLLGDSALYLCASSFRTGMGLNEQFFGPGTRLTVL.

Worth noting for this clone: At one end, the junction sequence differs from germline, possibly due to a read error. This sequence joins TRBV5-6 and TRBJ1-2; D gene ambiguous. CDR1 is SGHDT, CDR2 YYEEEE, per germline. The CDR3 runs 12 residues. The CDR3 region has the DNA TGTGCCAGCAAGGAATCCACAGTTCAGCGGGTCTTC. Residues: CASKESTVQRVF.

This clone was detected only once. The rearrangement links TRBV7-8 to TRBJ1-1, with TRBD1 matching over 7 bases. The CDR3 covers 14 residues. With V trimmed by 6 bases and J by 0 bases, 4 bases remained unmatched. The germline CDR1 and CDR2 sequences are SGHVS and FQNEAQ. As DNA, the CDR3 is TGTGCCAGCAGTTCAGGGGGGATGAACACTGAAGCTTTCTTT. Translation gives CASSSGGMNTEAFF.

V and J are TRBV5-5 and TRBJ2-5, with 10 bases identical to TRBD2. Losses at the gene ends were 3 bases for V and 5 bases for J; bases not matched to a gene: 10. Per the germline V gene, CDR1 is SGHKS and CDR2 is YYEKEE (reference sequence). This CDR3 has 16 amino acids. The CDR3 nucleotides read TGTGCCAGCAGCTCCTTTAGCGGGGGGAGGGTGGAGACCCAGTACTTC. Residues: CASSSFSGGRVETQYF.